Below, 17 T cell receptor beta chains from the same sample are listed, as sequenced in a study of T cell therapy after organ transplantation. TCRdb's table, derived via immunoSEQ multiplex PCR, lists solely in-frame clones and lacks some. The sample includes around 50,000 clones, less than 95% seen only once; the top ten take around 3.1%. No antigen has been assigned to these receptors. Sequences were derived from CD8+ T cells from blood, sampled before autologous CMV-specific T cell therapy. These receptors were obtained from a human patient who had received a solid organ transplant and had CMV disease.

This clone was seen once. The chain has TRBV4-2 and TRBJ1-5; tentative D call: TRBD1 (5 bases). Trimming left V 5 bases short and J 4 bases short, with 6 bases between. Per germline, CDR1 LGHNA and CDR2 YNFKEQ. CDR3 length: 12 residues. This CDR3 is CASSGGNQPQHF. As DNA, the CDR3 is TGTGCCAGCAGCGGGGGGAATCAGCCCCAGCATTTT.

This rearrangement joins TRBV6-5 to TRBJ2-1; 10 bases are a match to TRBD2. Germline V gene data show CDR1 as MNHEY and CDR2 as SVGAGI. CDR3 length equals 15 residues. Unmatched junction bases numbered 6, after V lost 2 bases and J lost 8 bases. The chain's CDR3 is CASSYERGGVDEQFF. The CDR3 nucleotides are TGTGCCAGCAGTTACGAGCGGGGGGGCGTCGATGAGCAGTTCTTC.

This chain joins TRBV5-6 and TRBJ2-3; 7 bases agree with TRBD1. The CDR3 loop spans 14 amino acids. Germline loops: CDR1 SGHDT, CDR2 YYEEEE. With 7 bases clipped from V and 1 base from J, the junction kept 6 bases outside the gene matches. The DNA of the CDR3 is TGTGCCAGCCTTGAAGGGACAGGCACAGATACGCAGTATTTT. Translating gives CASLEGTGTDTQYF. The full variable domain, its missing parts supplied by reference TRBV5-6 and TRBJ2-3, is DAGVTQSPTHLIKTRGQQVTLRCSPKSGHDTVSWYQQALGQGPQFIFQYYEEEERQRGNFPDRFSGHQFPNYSSELNVNALLLGDSALYLCASLEGTGTDTQYFGPGTRLTVL.

The J gene is TRBJ2-3, the V gene TRBV27, with D unclear. Trimming took 7 bases from V and 0 from J, leaving 5 bases between them. Germline CDR1 is MNHEY and CDR2 is SMNVEV (reference sequence). The CDR3 spans 12 residues. The CDR3 nucleotides are TGTGCCAGCATGGGGAGCACAGATACGCAGTATTTT. It is translated as CASMGSTDTQYF.

The rearrangement joins TRBV7-9 to TRBJ2-2; maybe TRBD1 (6 bases). The CDR3 length is 15 residues. Germline lookup yields CDR1 SEHNR and CDR2 FQNEAQ (reference sequence). V was pared by 1 base and J by 9 bases, with 15 bases between. The CDR3 sequence is CASSLEQGLRRELFF. For the CDR3, the DNA is TGTGCCAGCAGCTTAGAACAGGGTCTAAGGCGGGAGCTGTTTTTT.

The chain combines TRBV2 with TRBJ2-2, with TRBD2 matching over 12 bases. This CDR3 spans 16 amino acids. Germline lookup yields CDR1 SNHLY and CDR2 FYNNEI. V was clipped by 5 bases and J by 5 bases; unmatched bases: 6. The CDR3 DNA reads as TGTGCCAGCAGTACAGGACTAGCGGGGCGGACCGGGGAGCTGTTTTTT. Encoded protein: CASSTGLAGRTGELFF. Combining the CDR3 with reference TRBV2 and TRBJ2-2 gives the whole variable domain EPEVTQTPSHQVTQMGQEVILRCVPISNHLYFYWYRQILGQKVEFLVSFYNNEISEKSEIFDDQFSVERPDGSNFTLKIRSTKLEDSAMYFCASSTGLAGRTGELFFGEGSRLTVL.

The genes are TRBV6-1 and TRBJ2-7; 7 bases line up with TRBD1. Trimming removed 0 bases from V and 2 bases from J; junction bases left unmatched: 7. The length of the CDR3 is 16 residues. The V gene's germline CDR1 is MNHNS and CDR2 SASEGT. CDR3 sequence (DNA): TGTGCCAGCAGTGAAGCGACAGGGACAGTGACCTACGAGCAGTACTTC. As protein: CASSEATGTVTYEQYF.

The V gene is TRBV27, the J gene TRBJ2-1, with unresolved D. The CDR3 consists of 14 residues. V lost 3 bases and J lost 0, with 6 bases in between. In germline, CDR1 is MNHEY, CDR2 SMNVEV (reference sequence). This CDR3 is CASSLRSSYNEQFF. Here the CDR3 DNA reads TGTGCCAGCAGTTTGAGGAGCTCCTACAATGAGCAGTTCTTC.

The J gene is TRBJ1-2, the V gene TRBV12-1. TRBV12-1 counts as a pseudogene. This CDR3 spans 15 amino acids. The CDR3, as DNA: TGTGCCAGCAGCCAGTCAACCCTTTACGGACATGGCTACACCTTC. Its protein is CASSQSTLYGHGYTF.

V usage is TRBV7-9 and J usage is TRBJ1-2; maybe TRBD1 (6 bases). The CDR3 extends over 12 amino acids. Trimming removed 1 base from V and 6 bases from J, with 6 bases in between. Germline V CDR1 and CDR2: SEHNR, FQNEAQ (reference sequence). DNA of the CDR3: TGTGCCAGCAGCTTAGGGACAGATGGCTACACCTTC. The encoded protein is CASSLGTDGYTF.

The rearrangement joins TRBV7-9 to TRBJ1-5; 7 positions agree with TRBD1. Germline loops: CDR1 SEHNR, CDR2 FQNEAQ (reference sequence). V was clipped by 5 bases and J by 4 bases; unmatched bases: 11. The CDR3 contains 16 residues. CDR3 sequence (DNA): TGTGCCAGCAGCCCGCCCGGGACAGTCTTGAATCAGCCCCAGCATTTT. Translation gives CASSPPGTVLNQPQHF.

This clone occurred once. This rearrangement joins TRBV13 to TRBJ2-5; D assignment may be TRBD1 or TRBD2 (6 bases each). This CDR3 comprises 14 residues. Trimming left V 1 base short and J 5 bases short, with 11 bases between. Germline V CDR1 and CDR2: PRHDT, FYEKMQ (reference sequence). The chain's CDR3 is CASSLATGRETQYF. CDR3 nucleotides: TGTGCCAGCAGCTTAGCAACAGGGAGGGAGACCCAGTACTTC.

This clone showed up just a few times. The chain uses TRBV5-1 and TRBJ2-1; maybe TRBD2 (6 bases). V was cut by 0 bases and J by 7 bases, with 17 bases left in between. Germline lookup yields CDR1 SGHRS and CDR2 YFSETQ. The CDR3 contains 16 residues. DNA of the CDR3: TGCGCCAGCAGCTTGGCCGGGACGGTCAGCGGGAATGAGCAGTTCTTC. Translation: CASSLAGTVSGNEQFF.

This rearrangement joins TRBV25-1 to TRBJ1-2, with D maybe TRBD1 (5 bases). Trimming removed 6 bases at V and 4 bases at J, with 12 bases between. Germline V gene data show CDR1 as MGHDK and CDR2 as SYGVNS. The CDR3 extends over 13 amino acids. CDR3 in amino acids: CASSIGESYGYTF. The CDR3 DNA follows: TGTGCCAGCAGCATAGGGGAGAGCTATGGCTACACCTTC.

The chain couples TRBV21-1 to TRBJ1-4. TRBV21-1 represents a pseudogene. The CDR3 has 15 amino acids. CDR3 amino acids: CALGGDLPVREKLFF. CDR3 DNA sequence: TGTGCCCTCGGGGGGGACCTCCCTGTACGCGAAAAACTGTTTTTT.

This chain joins TRBV9 and TRBJ1-1; D is uncertain. The V end lost 4 bases, the J end lost 1 base, and 11 bases lay between the germline ends. This CDR3 region has 14 residues. Germline CDR1 SGDLS, CDR2 YYNGEE. The CDR3 DNA follows: TGTGCCAGCAGCCCAGTTACATCGAACACTGAAGCTTTCTTT. The encoded protein is CASSPVTSNTEAFF.

In this sample, this clone turned up a few times. The rearrangement uses TRBV6-1 and TRBJ2-4, with 8 bases identical to TRBD1. V shed 1 base and J 4 bases; nucleotides not matched to a gene: 6. CDR1 MNHNS and CDR2 SASEGT come from the germline V gene. This CDR3 has 16 amino acids. The DNA of the CDR3 is TGTGCCAGCAGTGAAGAGGCAGGGGGCGCGAAAAACATTCAGTACTTC. The encoded protein is CASSEEAGGAKNIQYF.